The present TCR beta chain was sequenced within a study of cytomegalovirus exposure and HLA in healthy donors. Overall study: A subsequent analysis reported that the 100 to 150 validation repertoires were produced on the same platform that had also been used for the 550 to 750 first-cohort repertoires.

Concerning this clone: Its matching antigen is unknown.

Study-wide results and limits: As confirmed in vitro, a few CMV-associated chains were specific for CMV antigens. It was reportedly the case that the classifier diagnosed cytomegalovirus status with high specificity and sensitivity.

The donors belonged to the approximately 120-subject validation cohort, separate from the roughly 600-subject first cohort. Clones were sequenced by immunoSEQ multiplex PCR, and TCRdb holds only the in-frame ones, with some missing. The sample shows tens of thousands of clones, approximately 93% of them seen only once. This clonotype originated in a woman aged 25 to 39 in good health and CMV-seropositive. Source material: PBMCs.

CDR3 protein: CASSLVTSGTKGEQFF. In DNA form, the CDR3 reads TGTGCCAGCAGCTTAGTGACTAGCGGGACCAAGGGTGAGCAGTTCTTC. V and J are TRBV7-7 and TRBJ2-1, with 11 bases fitting TRBD2. The V gene's germline CDR1 is SSHAT and CDR2 FNYEAQ (reference sequence). The CDR3 spans 16 residues. V lost 1 base and J lost 9; bases outside the gene matches: 8.